Listed below are T cell receptor beta chains from one sample, sequenced in a study of shared clonotypes between healthy human individuals. The repertoire was sequenced with immunoSEQ multiplex PCR; TCRdb's copy has only in-frame clones and lacks some. The repertoire holds around 560,000 clones, with approximately 95% as singletons. The sequencing sample was made of naive CD8+ T cells sorted from blood. These receptor sequences come from a young woman in good health. The CDR3 runs from the conserved cysteine through the conserved F or W. Each record gives: CDR3 protein, CDR3 DNA, V gene, clone size, J gene, D gene. The D gene is left open where the match is weak. Clone size is shown for a subset of rows, as once, few, many or a class of expanded clone.

cdr3_aa: CAWSTVGGTNEKLFF
cdr3_nt: TGTGCCTGGAGTACTGTGGGGGGCACTAATGAAAAACTGTTTTTT
v_call: TRBV30
clone_size: -
j_call: TRBJ1-4
d_call: -

cdr3_aa: CASSWTGPQPQHF
cdr3_nt: TGTGCCAGCAGTTGGACAGGGCCGCAGCCCCAGCATTTT
v_call: TRBV27
clone_size: -
j_call: TRBJ1-5
d_call: TRBD1

cdr3_aa: CASSPLVGDSSFGEQYF
cdr3_nt: TGTGCCAGCAGCCCGCTGGTAGGGGACTCCTCTTTTGGCGAGCAGTACTTC
v_call: TRBV5-4
clone_size: -
j_call: TRBJ2-7
d_call: -

cdr3_aa: CASSFRDRVYEQYF
cdr3_nt: TGTGCCAGCAGTTTCCGAGACAGGGTATACGAGCAGTACTTC
v_call: TRBV27
clone_size: -
j_call: TRBJ2-7
d_call: TRBD1

cdr3_aa: CSVAMSWDEQYF
cdr3_nt: TGCAGCGTCGCCATGTCCTGGGACGAGCAGTACTTC
v_call: TRBV29-1
clone_size: -
j_call: TRBJ2-7
d_call: -

cdr3_aa: CASSLVSSGGDWENQPQHF
cdr3_nt: TGTGCCAGCAGCTTAGTGAGTTCTGGGGGAGATTGGGAAAATCAGCCCCAGCATTTT
v_call: TRBV7-9
clone_size: -
j_call: TRBJ1-5
d_call: -

cdr3_aa: CASSLSLGASQETQYF
cdr3_nt: TGTGCCAGCAGTTTGTCCCTGGGGGCCTCCCAAGAGACCCAGTACTTC
v_call: TRBV28
clone_size: -
j_call: TRBJ2-5
d_call: -

cdr3_aa: CASGVNTYEQYF
cdr3_nt: TGTGCCAGCGGGGTTAATACCTACGAGCAGTACTTC
v_call: TRBV7-9
clone_size: -
j_call: TRBJ2-7
d_call: -

cdr3_aa: CASSTKARDTQYF
cdr3_nt: TGTGCCAGCAGCACGAAGGCCCGAGATACGCAGTATTTT
v_call: TRBV5-4
clone_size: -
j_call: TRBJ2-3
d_call: -

cdr3_aa: CASSSSGAFSPNGYTF
cdr3_nt: TGTGCCAGCAGCTCCAGTGGCGCATTCTCCCCAAATGGCTACACCTTC
v_call: TRBV7-6
clone_size: -
j_call: TRBJ1-2
d_call: -

cdr3_aa: CASSPDMNTEAFF
cdr3_nt: TGTGCCAGCAGCCCGGACATGAACACTGAAGCTTTCTTT
v_call: TRBV7-9
clone_size: -
j_call: TRBJ1-1
d_call: -

cdr3_aa: CASSFRPSFEQYF
cdr3_nt: TGTGCCAGCAGTTTCCGACCTTCTTTCGAGCAGTACTTC
v_call: TRBV27
clone_size: -
j_call: TRBJ2-7
d_call: -

cdr3_aa: CASRPRTSGTDTQYF
cdr3_nt: TGTGCCAGCAGACCGAGGACTAGCGGCACAGATACGCAGTATTTT
v_call: TRBV2
clone_size: -
j_call: TRBJ2-3
d_call: TRBD2

cdr3_aa: CASSPSGGHGAFF
cdr3_nt: TGTGCCAGCAGCCCAAGTGGGGGCCACGGAGCTTTCTTT
v_call: TRBV9
clone_size: -
j_call: TRBJ1-1
d_call: -

cdr3_aa: CASSIPGPTGELFF
cdr3_nt: TGTGCCAGTAGTATTCCGGGACCGACCGGGGAGCTGTTTTTT
v_call: TRBV19
clone_size: -
j_call: TRBJ2-2
d_call: -

cdr3_aa: CASTLTGTGNTIYF
cdr3_nt: TGTGCCAGCACCTTGACAGGGACTGGAAACACCATATATTTT
v_call: TRBV28
clone_size: -
j_call: TRBJ1-3
d_call: TRBD1

cdr3_aa: CASSSLYRGSATGELFF
cdr3_nt: TGTGCCAGCAGCTCGCTATACAGGGGGTCGGCCACCGGGGAGCTGTTTTTT
v_call: TRBV5-6
clone_size: -
j_call: TRBJ2-2
d_call: TRBD1

cdr3_aa: CASGPRGFLRTNEKLFF
cdr3_nt: TGTGCCAGCGGTCCCCGGGGGTTCCTACGAACTAATGAAAAACTGTTTTTT
v_call: TRBV27
clone_size: -
j_call: TRBJ1-4
d_call: -

cdr3_aa: CSVELAGLHTGELFF
cdr3_nt: TGCAGCGTTGAACTAGCGGGACTTCACACCGGGGAGCTGTTTTTT
v_call: TRBV29-1
clone_size: once
j_call: TRBJ2-2
d_call: TRBD2

cdr3_aa: CASSLEVKSSYNEQFF
cdr3_nt: TGTGCCAGCAGCTTAGAGGTGAAGAGCTCCTACAATGAGCAGTTCTTC
v_call: TRBV7-8
clone_size: -
j_call: TRBJ2-1
d_call: -

cdr3_aa: CASSETGAGSFNSPLHF
cdr3_nt: TGTGCCAGCAGTGAGACAGGGGCTGGCTCTTTTAATTCACCCCTCCACTTT
v_call: TRBV2
clone_size: once
j_call: TRBJ1-6
d_call: TRBD1

cdr3_aa: CASSLPGGIGYTF
cdr3_nt: TGTGCCAGCAGTTTACCAGGGGGCATTGGCTACACCTTC
v_call: TRBV28
clone_size: -
j_call: TRBJ1-2
d_call: TRBD1

cdr3_aa: CASITVSSGNTIYF
cdr3_nt: TGTGCCAGCATAACAGTGAGCTCTGGAAACACCATATATTTT
v_call: TRBV6-1
clone_size: -
j_call: TRBJ1-3
d_call: -

cdr3_aa: CAWSVLSNQPQHF
cdr3_nt: TGTGCCTGGAGTGTATTAAGCAATCAGCCCCAGCATTTT
v_call: TRBV30
clone_size: few
j_call: TRBJ1-5
d_call: -

cdr3_aa: CASSQGPYRGNVDEQFF
cdr3_nt: TGTGCCAGCAGCCAAGGACCCTATCGAGGCAATGTGGATGAGCAGTTCTTC
v_call: TRBV14
clone_size: -
j_call: TRBJ2-1
d_call: -

cdr3_aa: CASSQHSTGVNSPLHF
cdr3_nt: TGCGCCAGCAGCCAGCACTCGACAGGGGTGAATTCACCCCTCCACTTT
v_call: TRBV4-1
clone_size: -
j_call: TRBJ1-6
d_call: TRBD1

cdr3_aa: CASSMVTEAFF
cdr3_nt: TGTGCCAGCAGCATGGTAACTGAAGCTTTCTTT
v_call: TRBV5-8
clone_size: -
j_call: TRBJ1-1
d_call: -

cdr3_aa: CASSLLNTGELFF
cdr3_nt: TGTGCCAGCAGCCTCCTCAACACCGGGGAGCTGTTTTTT
v_call: TRBV14
clone_size: few
j_call: TRBJ2-2
d_call: -

cdr3_aa: CASSDPGLENPYEQYF
cdr3_nt: TGCGCCAGCAGTGATCCGGGACTAGAAAATCCCTACGAGCAGTACTTC
v_call: TRBV10-2
clone_size: -
j_call: TRBJ2-7
d_call: TRBD2

cdr3_aa: CASSLADRGWEQYF
cdr3_nt: TGTGCCAGCAGCTTGGCAGACAGGGGATGGGAGCAGTACTTC
v_call: TRBV11-2
clone_size: -
j_call: TRBJ2-7
d_call: TRBD1

cdr3_aa: CASSSFPKGARYEQYF
cdr3_nt: TGTGCCAGCAGTAGCTTCCCAAAGGGGGCGCGGTACGAGCAGTACTTC
v_call: TRBV28
clone_size: -
j_call: TRBJ2-7
d_call: TRBD1

cdr3_aa: CASSLWDNEGNEQFF
cdr3_nt: TGTGCCAGCAGCTTATGGGATAACGAAGGCAATGAGCAGTTCTTC
v_call: TRBV11-2
clone_size: -
j_call: TRBJ2-1
d_call: -

cdr3_aa: CASSWPPGAGISYEQYF
cdr3_nt: TGTGCCAGCAGCTGGCCCCCAGGAGCGGGAATTTCCTACGAGCAGTACTTC
v_call: TRBV5-4
clone_size: -
j_call: TRBJ2-7
d_call: TRBD2